A single sample gave rise to the 21 T cell receptor beta chains below, sequenced in a study of T cell changes during pregnancy in multiple sclerosis. Clones were read by immunoSEQ multiplex PCR, and TCRdb kept only the in-frame ones, dropping some. The sample shows 100,000 to 130,000 clones, around 92% of them seen only once. The specimen was peripheral blood, collected in the third trimester of pregnancy. These receptor sequences come from a female donor in good health, enrolled as a control in a pregnancy study.

This clone has only one observation. At one of its ends the junction is not consistent with the germline gene, which may arise from a read error. The chain carries TRBV20-1 and TRBJ1-2, with TRBD1 as a possible D gene (6 bases). Germline V CDR1 and CDR2: DFQATT, SNEGSKA (reference sequence). The CDR3 runs 11 residues. The CDR3 DNA reads as TGCAGTGCTGTACCGGGACAAGTTTATCCCTTC. Its translation: CSAVPGQVYPF.

This clone has only one observation. The rearrangement links TRBV13 to TRBJ1-2, with no clear D. The V end was cut by 4 bases, the J end by 0 bases, with 12 bases between. There are 15 residues in the CDR3. CDR1 and CDR2 (germline): PRHDT, FYEKMQ (reference sequence). CDR3 DNA sequence: TGTGCCAGCAGCTCGGGAGGCAGCACTAACTATGGCTACACCTTC. Protein: CASSSGGSTNYGYTF.

The chain combines TRBV5-1 with TRBJ2-7, with 9 nucleotides matching TRBD1. The germline V gene has CDR1 SGHRS and CDR2 YFSETQ. The CDR3 spans 15 residues. V was pared by 2 bases and J by 6 bases, with 9 bases of the junction left unmatched. The CDR3 DNA is TGCGCCAGCAGCTTTGGTAGGACAGGGGCCCTCGAGCAGTACTTC. It yields the protein CASSFGRTGALEQYF.

CDR3 sequence (DNA): TGCGCCAGCAGCCAAGGGGCAGGGAGGAATGAGCAGTTCTTC. This translates into CASSQGAGRNEQFF. V and J are TRBV4-3 and TRBJ2-1; TRBD2 might be the D (6 bases). V lost 1 base and J 7 bases, leaving 11 bases between the germline ends. The CDR3 spans 14 residues. The germline V gene encodes CDR1 LGHNA and CDR2 YSLEER.

The table lists this clone with a few counts. The chain has TRBV30 and TRBJ1-1; 8 positions agree with TRBD1. Germline assignment: CDR1 GTSNPN and CDR2 SVGIG (reference sequence). CDR3 length: 14 amino acids. With 2 bases clipped from V and 4 bases from J, the junction kept 6 bases outside the gene matches. Here the CDR3 reads CAWSTGQGGTEAFF. CDR3 nucleotide sequence: TGTGCCTGGAGTACCGGACAGGGCGGCACTGAAGCTTTCTTT.

The chain has TRBV12-5 and TRBJ1-1; no firm D call. Germline assignment: CDR1 LGHNT and CDR2 FRNRAP. CDR3 length: 15 amino acids. CDR3 protein: CASSSGNSGNTEAFF. CDR3 sequence (DNA): TGTGCCAGTTCCTCCGGGAATTCCGGGAACACTGAAGCTTTCTTT.

This clone was detected once. This rearrangement joins TRBV6-4 to TRBJ2-7; D is possibly TRBD1 (5 bases). Germline V gene sequence: CDR1 MRHNA, CDR2 SNTAGT. This CDR3 has 11 residues. The V and J ends lost 5 bases and 6 bases respectively, with 8 bases between them. The CDR3 sequence: CASSFRAEQYF. In DNA form, the CDR3 reads TGTGCCAGCAGTTTCAGGGCCGAGCAGTACTTC.

The chain joins TRBV5-4 to TRBJ2-3, with 7 bases lining up with TRBD1. The V and J ends lost 0 bases and 4 bases, in that order; junction bases with no gene match: 8. The CDR3 extends over 16 amino acids. Germline values: CDR1 SGHNT, CDR2 YYREEE (reference sequence). Here the CDR3 DNA reads TGTGCCAGCAGCTTGGCAGGACAGGTCGCAGCAGATACGCAGTATTTT. As protein: CASSLAGQVAADTQYF.

The V and J genes are TRBV5-5 and TRBJ1-2; 7 bases map to TRBD1. J was trimmed by 3 bases and V by 3 bases; bases with no gene match: 8. The germline V gene has CDR1 SGHKS and CDR2 YYEKEE (reference sequence). CDR3 size: 15 residues. This CDR3 reads CASSYLLGQHYGYTF. CDR3 nucleotide sequence: TGTGCCAGCAGCTATCTACTGGGACAGCACTATGGCTACACCTTC. The whole variable domain, remainder taken from reference TRBV5-5 and TRBJ1-2, is DAGVTQSPTHLIKTRGQQVTLRCSPISGHKSVSWYQQVLGQGPQFIFQYYEKEERGRGNFPDRFSARQFPNYSSELNVNALLLGDSALYLCASSYLLGQHYGYTFGSGTRLTVV.

This clone was recorded a few times. The V call is TRBV4-3, the J call TRBJ1-2; maybe TRBD1 (5 bases). Trimming left V 0 bases short and J 4 bases short, with 9 bases between. The CDR3 consists of 14 residues. Germline values: CDR1 LGHNA, CDR2 YSLEER. The CDR3 nucleotides are TGCGCCAGCAGCCAAGATAAGCAGGGCTATGGCTACACCTTC. It specifies CASSQDKQGYGYTF.

This chain connects TRBV6-5 to TRBJ1-5; D gene uncertain. V was pared by 2 bases and J by 2 bases, with 10 bases between. The CDR3 extends over 15 amino acids. Germline V lookup: CDR1 MNHEY, CDR2 SVGAGI. CDR3 sequence reads: CASSYVDGGNQPQHF. The DNA of the CDR3 is TGTGCCAGCAGTTACGTGGACGGGGGCAATCAGCCCCAGCATTTT.

This clone has just a few counts. V usage is TRBV2 and J usage is TRBJ1-3; 7 nucleotides line up with TRBD1. The CDR3 consists of 13 residues. The trim removed 6 bases at V and 2 bases at J, leaving 1 base unmatched. Germline V lookup: CDR1 SNHLY, CDR2 FYNNEI. CDR3 in DNA: TGTGCCAGCAGAGGGACAGCTGGAAACACCATATATTTT. Encoded protein: CASRGTAGNTIYF.

The sample holds one count of this clone. The chain combines TRBV19 with TRBJ2-1; tentative D call: TRBD1 (5 bases). The CDR3 covers 11 residues. V gave up 6 bases and J gave up 10 bases, with 10 bases separating them. Germline V gene lookup returns CDR1 LNHDA and CDR2 SQIVND (reference sequence). CDR3 amino acids: CASRDISEQFF. The CDR3 nucleotides are TGTGCCAGTAGGGACATTTCGGAGCAGTTCTTC.

With regard to this clone: Other DNA sequences in this sample translate to the same CDR3. This sequence joins TRBV9 and TRBJ2-2; 7 bases map to TRBD2. There are 15 residues in the CDR3. With V trimmed by 2 bases and J by 1 base, 2 bases remained unmatched. CDR1 is SGDLS and CDR2 is YYNGEE in the germline V gene. CDR3 amino acids: CASSVGGGNTGELFF. CDR3 in DNA: TGTGCCAGCAGCGTGGGCGGGGGGAACACCGGGGAGCTGTTTTTT. The whole variable domain, filled in from reference TRBV9 and TRBJ2-2, reads DSGVTQTPKHLITATGQRVTLRCSPRSGDLSVYWYQQSLDQGLQFLIQYYNGEERAKGNILERFSAQQFPDLHSELNLSSLELGDSALYFCASSVGGGNTGELFFGEGSRLTVL.

A single count supports this clone. This chain uses TRBV30 with TRBJ1-2; the match to TRBD1 covers 8 bases. V shed 0 bases and J 5 bases; nucleotides not matched to a gene: 5. This CDR3 is built from 14 residues. Germline V gives CDR1 GTSNPN, CDR2 SVGIG (reference sequence). CDR3 DNA sequence: TGTGCCTGGAGTGTAAGCAGACAGGGGTATGGCTACACCTTC. Protein sequence: CAWSVSRQGYGYTF.

In its sample, this clone was seen once. The CDR3 nucleotides are TGTGCCAGCAGCTTGGGAGAGAACTATGGCTACACCTTC. Its translation: CASSLGENYGYTF. This chain joins TRBV5-8 and TRBJ1-2; D ambiguous. Germline V gives CDR1 SGHTS, CDR2 YDEGEE. The germline V and J ends were trimmed by 0 bases and 2 bases, with 5 bases remaining between them. The CDR3 sequence is 13 residues long.

CDR3 nucleotides: TGTGCCAGTAGTTTGACTAGCGGGGGGCCGCCCCAAGAGACCCAGTACTTC. Translating gives CASSLTSGGPPQETQYF. This rearrangement joins TRBV19 to TRBJ2-5, with 13 positions matching TRBD2. The germline V gene encodes CDR1 LNHDA and CDR2 SQIVND (reference sequence). The CDR3 runs 17 residues. Losses at the gene ends were 5 bases for V and 1 base for J; bases not matched to a gene: 7.

The rearrangement uses TRBV19 and TRBJ2-5; 10 nucleotides align to TRBD1. CDR3 length: 16 amino acids. Looked up from germline, CDR1 is LNHDA and CDR2 is SQIVND (reference sequence). J was trimmed by 5 bases and V by 1 base; bases with no gene match: 7. The CDR3 DNA follows: TGTGCCAGTAGTATAGGGGAGGGACAGGGGATGGAGACCCAGTACTTC. Translated: CASSIGEGQGMETQYF. The full variable domain, in which reference TRBV19 and TRBJ2-5 provide the parts outside the CDR3, is DGGITQSPKYLFRKEGQNVTLSCEQNLNHDAMYWYRQDPGQGLRLIYYSQIVNDFQKGDIAEGYSVSREKKESFPLTVTSAQKNPTAFYLCASSIGEGQGMETQYFGPGTRLLVL.

This clone has just one count. The gene calls are TRBV4-3 and TRBJ2-7, with D possibly being TRBD2 (6 bases). V was trimmed by 4 bases and J by 0 bases, leaving 16 bases between them. The CDR3 runs 16 residues. Germline values: CDR1 LGHNA, CDR2 YSLEER. The CDR3 here is CASSPGLAASSYEQYF. Here the CDR3 DNA reads TGCGCCAGCAGCCCGGGACTCGCGGCGAGCTCCTACGAGCAGTACTTC.

The chain recombines TRBV2 with TRBJ1-1; no firm D call. The CDR3 sequence is 15 residues long. CDR1 is SNHLY, CDR2 FYNNEI, per germline. V was shortened by 5 bases and J by 2 bases, with 15 bases between the two germline ends. The CDR3 nucleotides read TGTGCCAGCAGTTCCGACCGGGGAGCAAACACTGAAGCTTTCTTT. It translates to CASSSDRGANTEAFF.

The chain joins TRBV18 to TRBJ2-2; D perhaps matches TRBD1 (6 bases). Trimming left V 6 bases short and J 0 bases short, with 11 bases between. The CDR3 is 15 amino acids. Germline lookup yields CDR1 KGHSH and CDR2 LQKENI. The CDR3: CASSLDSANTGELFF. CDR3 nucleotide sequence: TGTGCCAGCTCCCTGGACAGCGCGAACACCGGGGAGCTGTTTTTT.